These 29 T cell receptor beta chains came from one sample sequenced in a study of shared clonotypes between healthy human individuals. Assay: immunoSEQ multiplex PCR; the TCRdb copy retains only in-frame clones and omits some. The sample consists of 2 million to 3 million clones, roughly 93% of them appearing once. Sequenced: naive CD4+ T cells from PBMCs. Described subset: CD45RA+ positively selected. The receptors stem from a young man in good health. Some clones in this sample may be carry-over from other donors' samples.

Points on this clone: Different DNA sequences within this sample yield the same CDR3. The genes are TRBV18 and TRBJ2-5, with 8 positions matching TRBD1. V was pared by 6 bases and J by 4 bases, with 4 bases of the junction left unmatched. CDR3 length equals 13 residues. From germline, CDR1 is KGHSH and CDR2 LQKENI. For the CDR3, the DNA is TGTGCCAGCTCTCCGACAGGGGCAGAGACCCAGTACTTC. It translates to CASSPTGAETQYF.

This clone showed up just once. The chain employs TRBV4-3 and TRBJ1-1; no firm D call. With 2 bases removed from V and 4 bases from J, the gap between germline ends came to 20 bases. CDR3 length: 17 residues. Germline V lookup: CDR1 LGHNA, CDR2 YSLEER. The CDR3 is CASSQNRFRGVATEAFF. The CDR3 DNA reads TGCGCCAGCAGCCAAAATAGGTTTCGGGGAGTGGCCACTGAAGCTTTCTTT.

The V and J genes are TRBV4-3 and TRBJ1-2; TRBD1 might be the D (6 bases). The germline V gene has CDR1 LGHNA and CDR2 YSLEER. Between the trimmed V and J ends, which lost 4 bases and 6 bases, there was a span of 18 bases. There are 15 residues in the CDR3. CDR3 in amino acids: CASSPQTGTRNGYTF. The CDR3 bases are TGCGCCAGCAGCCCACAGACCGGGACAAGGAATGGCTACACCTTC.

This clone has a single count. This chain links TRBV7-9 with TRBJ2-4; a weak D match, TRBD1 (6 bases). Trimming left V 4 bases short and J 3 bases short, with 16 bases between. The CDR3 consists of 16 residues. Germline CDR1 is SEHNR and CDR2 is FQNEAQ (reference sequence). The CDR3 loop is CASSSTGPGGKNIQYF. In DNA form, the CDR3 reads TGTGCCAGCAGCTCGACAGGCCCCGGAGGCAAAAACATTCAGTACTTC.

The chain has TRBV7-2 and TRBJ1-1, with no clear D. The V end was cut by 1 base, the J end by 4 bases, with 10 bases between. The CDR3 runs to 14 residues. The germline gives CDR1 SGHTA, CDR2 FQGNSA. CDR3 sequence reads: CASSLGITFTEAFF. The DNA for the CDR3 is TGTGCCAGCAGCTTAGGTATCACCTTCACTGAAGCTTTCTTT.

The V and J genes are TRBV18 and TRBJ2-3; tentatively, D is TRBD2 (5 bases). Germline values: CDR1 KGHSH, CDR2 LQKENI. This CDR3 comprises 14 residues. The V end was cut by 4 bases, the J end by 6 bases, with 14 bases between. CDR3 protein: CASSRAEGHDTQYF. The DNA of the CDR3 is TGTGCCAGCTCACGGGCTGAGGGCCACGATACGCAGTATTTT.

V is TRBV6-1 and J is TRBJ1-5; 7 positions match TRBD1. CDR1 is MNHNS and CDR2 is SASEGT in the germline V gene. The CDR3 runs to 12 residues. With 8 bases clipped from V and 5 bases from J, the junction kept 3 bases outside the gene matches. The CDR3 reads CASGQVYQPQHF. The CDR3 nucleotides read TGTGCCAGCGGACAGGTTTATCAGCCCCAGCATTTT.

The rearrangement uses TRBV10-3 and TRBJ2-7, with TRBD2 as a possible D gene (5 bases). Trimming removed 2 bases from V and 5 bases from J, with 7 bases in between. Germline V gene sequence: CDR1 ENHRY, CDR2 SYGVKD. The CDR3 runs to 12 residues. For the CDR3, the DNA is TGTGCCATCAGTGAGAGGCGGGACGAGCAGTACTTC. As protein: CAISERRDEQYF.

This clone was seen only once. The chain combines TRBV27 with TRBJ2-1, with D perhaps matching TRBD2 (6 bases). Germline-derived CDR1 and CDR2 are MNHEY and SMNVEV (reference sequence). CDR3 length: 14 amino acids. Trimming removed 5 bases at V and 6 bases at J, with 14 bases between. CDR3: CASSPMILANEQFF. DNA for the CDR3: TGTGCCAGCAGTCCGATGATACTAGCCAATGAGCAGTTCTTC.

In DNA form, the CDR3 reads TGCGCCAGCAGTGAGTCCTTGGCTAGCGGGAGGGGACAGTTCTTC. Translated, it gives CASSESLASGRGQFF. The genes are TRBV10-1 and TRBJ2-1; 12 bases agree with TRBD2. With 0 bases clipped from V and 13 bases from J, the junction kept 7 bases outside the gene matches. Per the germline V gene, CDR1 is WNHNN and CDR2 is SYGVQD (reference sequence). The CDR3 sequence is 15 residues long.

The chain has TRBV11-3 and TRBJ1-1, with D possibly matching TRBD1 (6 bases). This CDR3 is built from 14 residues. The ends were cut back, 5 bases at V and 1 base at J, with 11 bases in the middle. The germline V gene has CDR1 SGHNT and CDR2 YENEEA. The CDR3: CASSPQGGNTEAFF. Written as DNA, the CDR3 is TGTGCCAGCAGCCCACAGGGAGGGAACACTGAAGCTTTCTTT. The whole variable domain, remainder taken from reference TRBV11-3 and TRBJ1-1, is EAGVVQSPRYKIIEKKQPVAFWCNPISGHNTLYWYLQNLGQGPELLIRYENEEAVDDSQLPKDRFSAERLKGVDSTLKIQPAELGDSAVYLCASSPQGGNTEAFFGQGTRLTVV.

The chain links TRBV7-2 to TRBJ2-1; 10 nucleotides line up with TRBD2. The V and J ends lost 5 bases and 7 bases, in that order; junction bases with no gene match: 5. CDR3 length: 14 amino acids. Germline CDR1 reads SGHTA; CDR2 reads FQGNSA. Here the CDR3 reads CASSPQAGGNEQFF. The CDR3 DNA is TGTGCCAGCAGCCCACAAGCGGGAGGGAATGAGCAGTTCTTC.

The chain links TRBV28 to TRBJ2-7; D perhaps matches TRBD2 (5 bases). V shed 6 bases and J shed 6 bases, with 21 bases lying between them. Germline loops: CDR1 MDHEN, CDR2 SYDVKM. The CDR3 spans 15 residues. In DNA form, the CDR3 reads TGTGCCAGCAGCGAGACCCGGGGAGTCAAGCGCGAGCAGTACTTC. Protein sequence: CASSETRGVKREQYF.

The rearrangement links TRBV2 to TRBJ2-1; possible D gene TRBD2, 6 bases. V was pared by 4 bases and J by 0 bases, with 13 bases between. Per germline, CDR1 SNHLY and CDR2 FYNNEI. CDR3 size: 16 residues. The CDR3 reads CASSVRDWGSYNEQFF. DNA of the CDR3: TGTGCCAGCAGTGTCAGGGACTGGGGCTCCTACAATGAGCAGTTCTTC.

This clone came up once. This chain joins TRBV7-6 and TRBJ1-2; D is ambiguous. V lost 5 bases and J 4 bases, leaving 17 bases between the germline ends. Per germline, CDR1 SGHVS and CDR2 FNYEAQ. CDR3 length: 15 residues. This chain's CDR3 is CASSPPAGVPYGYTF. The CDR3 coding sequence is TGTGCCAGCAGCCCTCCAGCTGGGGTCCCCTATGGCTACACCTTC.

The chain recombines TRBV5-1 with TRBJ2-1; D unclear. CDR3 length: 14 residues. V was cut by 0 bases and J by 8 bases, with 12 bases left in between. Germline loops: CDR1 SGHRS, CDR2 YFSETQ. The CDR3 sequence is CASSLAIAVDEQFF. For the CDR3, the DNA is TGCGCCAGCAGCTTGGCCATAGCAGTGGATGAGCAGTTCTTC.

The chain employs TRBV18 and TRBJ2-3; D is unclear. CDR1 and CDR2 (germline): KGHSH, LQKENI. The CDR3 contains 13 residues. The germline V and J ends were trimmed by 3 bases and 6 bases, with 10 bases remaining between them. CDR3 sequence: CASSPGRLDTQYF. DNA of the CDR3: TGTGCCAGCTCACCCGGAAGACTGGATACGCAGTATTTT.

For the CDR3, the DNA is TGTGCCAGCAGCCCCCGGGGCGGAGAGCAGTTCTTC. Its translation: CASSPRGGEQFF. The V and J genes are TRBV7-2 and TRBJ2-1; the D gene could be TRBD1 or TRBD2 (5 bases each). The V gene lost 5 bases and the J gene lost 10 bases, with 12 bases spanning the gap. Germline CDR1 and CDR2: SGHTA and FQGNSA. The CDR3 runs to 12 residues.

This clone has a single count. The CDR3 nucleotides read TGTGCCAGCAGTTTTGGGAGGAGCGAGCAGTACTTC. It encodes CASSFGRSEQYF. This rearrangement joins TRBV28 to TRBJ2-7; a possible D gene is TRBD2 (6 bases). Trimming took off 3 bases at V and 6 bases at J, with 9 bases between the two ends. CDR1 and CDR2 (germline): MDHEN, SYDVKM. This CDR3 has 12 residues.

The chain uses TRBV4-3 and TRBJ1-1; unclear D gene. The CDR3 length is 17 residues. Germline V CDR1 and CDR2: LGHNA, YSLEER. Trimming removed 5 bases from V and 6 bases from J, with 25 bases in between. The CDR3 spells CASSTRILQKLVAEAFF. CDR3 DNA sequence: TGCGCCAGCAGCACTCGAATTCTACAAAAACTTGTTGCTGAAGCTTTCTTT.

The gene calls are TRBV28 and TRBJ2-1, with a tentative D call TRBD1 (6 bases). CDR3 length: 12 residues. CDR1 is MDHEN and CDR2 is SYDVKM in the germline V gene. V dropped 4 bases and J dropped 10 bases, with 11 bases sitting between them. The CDR3: CASSSYRVEQFF. DNA of the CDR3: TGTGCCAGCAGTTCTTACAGGGTGGAGCAGTTCTTC. The variable domain in full, with the rest retrieved from reference TRBV28 and TRBJ2-1, is DVKVTQSSRYLVKRTGEKVFLECVQDMDHENMFWYRQDPGLGLRLIYFSYDVKMKEKGDIPEGYSVSREKKERFSLILESASTNQTSMYLCASSSYRVEQFFGPGTRLTVL.

CDR3 nucleotide sequence: TGTGCCAGCAGCCAAGATCGGGACGTCAAAAACATTCAGTACTTC. Amino acid sequence: CASSQDRDVKNIQYF. The chain joins TRBV4-2 to TRBJ2-4; D tentatively fits TRBD1 or TRBD2 (5 bases each). CDR3 size: 15 residues. V lost 0 bases, J lost 3 bases, and 9 bases lay in between. CDR1 is LGHNA, CDR2 YNFKEQ, per germline.

The genes are TRBV6-6 and TRBJ2-7; D possibly corresponds to TRBD2 (6 bases). Trimming stripped 2 bases from V and 5 bases from J, with 16 bases between. The CDR3 spans 15 residues. Germline assignment: CDR1 MNHNY and CDR2 SVGAGI (reference sequence). The CDR3 DNA reads TGTGCCAGCAGTTACCCTCAGGGACTTGCGCACGAGCAGTACTTC. Its protein is CASSYPQGLAHEQYF.

This clone was counted only a few times. The sample contains more than one DNA sequence encoding this CDR3. V and J are TRBV9 and TRBJ1-1; D perhaps matches TRBD1 (6 bases). The V end was cut by 0 bases, the J end by 0 bases, with 9 bases between. The CDR3 sequence is 15 residues long. Germline CDR1 reads SGDLS; CDR2 reads YYNGEE. The CDR3 loop reads CASSVGGAVNTEAFF. CDR3 sequence (DNA): TGTGCCAGCAGCGTAGGGGGGGCGGTGAACACTGAAGCTTTCTTT.

The V call is TRBV30, the J call TRBJ2-5, with 7 bases matching TRBD1. Germline lookup yields CDR1 GTSNPN and CDR2 SVGIG (reference sequence). The V segment lost 3 bases and the J segment 4 bases; nucleotides outside the gene matches: 5. The CDR3 covers 13 residues. The CDR3 region is CAWRRTGPETQYF. CDR3 sequence (DNA): TGTGCCTGGAGAAGGACAGGCCCAGAGACCCAGTACTTC.

The gene calls are TRBV6-1 and TRBJ1-2; weak D call: TRBD1 (6 bases). The CDR3 runs to 13 residues. Germline V gene lookup returns CDR1 MNHNS and CDR2 SASEGT. Trimming cost V 5 bases and J 3 bases, with 10 bases left between them. The CDR3 DNA is TGTGCCAGCAGTTCGGGGGCGTACTATGGCTACACCTTC. As protein: CASSSGAYYGYTF.

This clone was counted a few times. The sample holds other DNA sequences that translate to the same CDR3. The chain employs TRBV13 and TRBJ1-1; D gene uncertain. The V end lost 5 bases, the J end lost 5 bases, and 9 bases lay between the germline ends. CDR3 length equals 12 residues. Germline V gene data show CDR1 as PRHDT and CDR2 as FYEKMQ (reference sequence). CDR3 in DNA: TGTGCCAGCAGCCTCCGGCGAACTGAAGCTTTCTTT. This codes for CASSLRRTEAFF.

In the case of this clone: This same CDR3 is encoded by further DNA sequences in the sample. The chain combines TRBV7-3 with TRBJ2-1; tentative D call: TRBD2 (6 bases). Trimming took off 1 base at V and 0 bases at J, with 7 bases between the two ends. This CDR3 is 15 amino acids long. Germline V gives CDR1 SGHTA, CDR2 FQGTGA. The CDR3 here is CASSLSSGSYNEQFF. CDR3 in DNA: TGTGCCAGCAGCTTAAGTAGCGGCTCCTACAATGAGCAGTTCTTC.

To note about this clone: The sample has other DNA sequences that encode this CDR3 too. The V gene is TRBV5-1, the J gene TRBJ1-1; 8 bases are shared with TRBD1. There are 14 residues in the CDR3. Germline V gives CDR1 SGHRS, CDR2 YFSETQ. V was pared by 5 bases and J by 4 bases, with 7 bases of the junction left unmatched. CDR3 nucleotides: TGCGCCAGCAGACAAGGAACAGGGGGCACTGAAGCTTTCTTT. It codes for CASRQGTGGTEAFF.